The TCR beta chain under discussion was sequenced for a study of OX40 agonist ivuxolimab in advanced cancers. The CDR3 length is 15 residues. The ends lost 0 bases at V and 5 bases at J; junction bases unmatched: 6. The germline gives CDR1 LGHNA, CDR2 YSLEER. Whole-study findings and limits: At 0.1 to 3.0 mg/kg, clonal expansion of CD4+ and CD8+ blood T cells had occurred by week 6.

Notes on this clone: The antigen is undetermined.

This table comes from immunoSEQ multiplex PCR, and its TCRdb copy is limited to in-frame clones, with some not included. This table has 40,000 to 55,000 clones, 88% appearing once. V gene TRBV4-3 combines with J gene TRBJ2-7; 8 bases are shared with TRBD1. The source of this sequence is an adult with an advanced solid tumor such as melanoma, head and neck, liver or kidney cancer. The material sequenced was CD4+ or CD8+ T cells sorted from blood, taken in a trial of the OX40 agonist ivuxolimab. CDR3 nucleotides: TGCGCCAGCAGCCAAGATAGGACAGGGTTAAACGAGCAGTACTTC. It is translated as CASSQDRTGLNEQYF.